This T cell receptor beta chain is from a study of CD8 T cells in ankylosing spondylitis. The germline V and J ends were trimmed by 1 base and 6 bases, with 10 bases remaining between them. From germline, CDR1 is MGHRA and CDR2 YSYEKL. The CDR3 is 14 residues long. This clonotype was counted only a few times. Its antigen is not identified. General study points: Disease-linked clones proved CD8+ and comparatively uncommon in peripheral blood. Characteristic, it appeared, of ankylosing spondylitis blood was a TCR beta motif of about eight highly homologous variants.

Molecular-barcoded quantitative 5'-RACE produced these TCR beta libraries. TCRdb fed the 5' RACE reads into MiXCR, producing one record per CDR3 protein. Found here are 250,000 to 300,000 distinct CDR3 sequences, over 15% of them singletons; the top ten hold 25% to 40%. The rearrangement uses TRBV4-1 and TRBJ1-5, with D perhaps matching TRBD1 (5 bases). Sample: blood, either unsorted or a sorted T cell fraction (not recorded which). The receptor comes from a male donor with ankylosing spondylitis or in good health (not recorded which). CDR3 in amino acids: CASSQGAGIQPQHF. CDR3 nucleotide sequence: TGCGCCAGCAGCCAAGGGGCAGGGATTCAGCCCCAGCATTTT.